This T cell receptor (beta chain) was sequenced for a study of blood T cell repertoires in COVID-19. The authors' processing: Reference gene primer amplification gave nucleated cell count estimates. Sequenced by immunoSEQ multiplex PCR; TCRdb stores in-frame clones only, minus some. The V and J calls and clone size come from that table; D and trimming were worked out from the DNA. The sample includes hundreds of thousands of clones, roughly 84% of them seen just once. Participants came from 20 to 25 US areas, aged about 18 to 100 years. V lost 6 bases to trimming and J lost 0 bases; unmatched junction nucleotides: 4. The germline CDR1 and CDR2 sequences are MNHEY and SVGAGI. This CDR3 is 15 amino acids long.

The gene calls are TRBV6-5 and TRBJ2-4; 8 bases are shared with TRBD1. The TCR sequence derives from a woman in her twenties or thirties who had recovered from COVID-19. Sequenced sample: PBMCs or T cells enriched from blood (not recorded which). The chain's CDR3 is CASSPGGLAKNIQYF. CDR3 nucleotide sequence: TGTGCCAGCAGCCCAGGGGGCCTAGCCAAAAACATTCAGTACTTC.